In this sample, the clone carrying this T cell receptor (beta chain) turned up once. Original processing methods: The authors estimated nucleated cell counts from reference gene primer amplification. TCRdb's copy holds only in-frame clones and misses some; the assay was immunoSEQ multiplex PCR. V, J and clone size are those of that table, while D and trimming were read from the DNA. The sample yields about 37,000 clones, approximately 92% seen once. V gave up 6 bases and J gave up 4 bases, with 9 bases separating them. The CDR3 has 12 residues. These data originate in a study of blood T cell repertoires in COVID-19. On the study more broadly: Samples taken during acute and convalescent COVID-19 were collected in the United States, Italy and Spain. T cells, B-cell-depleted T cells, or PBMCs supplied cDNA or gDNA.

The sequence came from a woman older than 75 with acute or convalescent COVID-19. Source material: peripheral blood. The rearrangement links TRBV12-3 or TRBV12-4 to TRBJ1-2; possible D gene TRBD1, 6 bases. The CDR3 reads CASRDRLYGYTF. For the CDR3, the DNA is TGTGCCAGCAGAGACAGGCTCTATGGCTACACCTTC.